Following are 25 T cell receptor beta chains from one sample sequenced in a study of Ad26.COV2.S vaccination and SARS-CoV-2 variants. Specified treatment: around 19 received Ad26.COV2.S at low or high dose, single or two shots; a few received placebo; per-sample allocation not given. Sampling happened 63 days after the first vaccine or placebo injection. Here immunoSEQ multiplex PCR was the method, and the copy in TCRdb shows in-frame clones only, minus some. The profile shows about 350,000 clones, around 88% of them singletons. This specimen consisted of peripheral blood, obtained in a trial of Ad26.COV2.S vaccine versus placebo. These receptors were obtained from a person between 18 and 65 years old who received the Ad26.COV2.S COVID-19 vaccine or a placebo.

V is TRBV12-3 or TRBV12-4 and J is TRBJ1-5, with D unclear. V was pared by 6 bases and J by 2 bases, with 8 bases between. This CDR3 is built from 13 residues. CDR3 in amino acids: CASSRRGNQPQHF. The DNA for the CDR3 is TGTGCCAGCAGCCGCCGGGGCAATCAGCCCCAGCATTTT.

V is TRBV5-4 and J is TRBJ1-2; D is perhaps TRBD1 (6 bases). CDR1 and CDR2 (germline): SGHNT, YYREEE (reference sequence). The CDR3 extends over 14 amino acids. Trimming removed 4 bases at V and 7 bases at J, with 17 bases between. CDR3 loop: CASSPANREGGYTF. The CDR3, as DNA: TGTGCCAGCAGCCCGGCGAACAGGGAAGGTGGCTACACCTTC.

This clone was observed a single time. The gene calls are TRBV12-5 and TRBJ2-1; D unclear. V was cut by 1 base and J by 3 bases, with 4 bases left in between. CDR1 is LGHNT, CDR2 FRNRAP, per germline. The CDR3 is 13 amino acids. The CDR3 region has the DNA TGTGCTAGTGGTTTGGACCTCTACAATGAGCAGTTCTTC. This encodes CASGLDLYNEQFF.

The chain links TRBV9 to TRBJ2-3, with a weak D call TRBD2 (6 bases). Germline CDR1 and CDR2: SGDLS and YYNGEE. Trimming removed 3 bases from V and 2 bases from J, with 16 bases in between. The CDR3 covers 16 residues. This chain's CDR3 is CASSASGTRYTDTQYF. CDR3 nucleotides: TGTGCCAGCAGCGCCTCCGGGACTCGGTACACAGATACGCAGTATTTT.

This chain links TRBV4-1 with TRBJ1-1; D is perhaps TRBD1 (6 bases). The CDR3 is 17 residues long. V dropped 7 bases and J dropped 0 bases, with 21 bases sitting between them. CDR1 is MGHRA and CDR2 is YSYEKL in the germline V gene. This chain's CDR3 is CASTSSGAVTMNTEAFF. The CDR3 DNA reads as TGCGCCAGCACCTCATCGGGGGCAGTCACCATGAACACTGAAGCTTTCTTT.

This rearrangement joins TRBV7-8 to TRBJ2-2, with D hard to call. The CDR3 totals 16 residues. Per the germline V gene, CDR1 is SGHVS and CDR2 is FQNEAQ. Trimming removed 6 bases at V and 2 bases at J, with 16 bases between. The CDR3 DNA reads TGTGCCAGCAGGCAACAGCGACTTCCTAACACCGGGGAGCTGTTTTTT. This encodes CASRQQRLPNTGELFF.

The chain links TRBV5-1 to TRBJ2-2, with 16 bases matching TRBD2. The ends lost 4 bases at V and 4 bases at J; junction bases unmatched: 7. The germline gives CDR1 SGHRS, CDR2 YFSETQ. The CDR3 sequence is 18 residues long. This CDR3 is CASSKGLAGGPGTGELFF. DNA of the CDR3: TGCGCCAGCAGCAAGGGACTAGCGGGGGGGCCCGGCACCGGGGAGCTGTTTTTT.

The chain carries TRBV4-3 and TRBJ1-3; 9 bases are a match to TRBD1. CDR1 is LGHNA and CDR2 is YSLEER in the germline V gene. J lost 0 bases, V lost 4 bases, and 10 bases had no gene match. The CDR3 contains 18 residues. The CDR3 coding sequence is TGCGCCAGCAGCCGGGGACAGGGATCCTTAAACTCTGGAAACACCATATATTTT. Encoded protein: CASSRGQGSLNSGNTIYF.

This chain uses TRBV20-1 with TRBJ2-3; 10 positions match TRBD2. This CDR3 is built from 17 residues. With 3 bases clipped from V and 5 bases from J, the junction kept 14 bases outside the gene matches. Looked up from germline, CDR1 is DFQATT and CDR2 is SNEGSKA (reference sequence). CDR3 in DNA: TGCAGTGCTAGTCCCGGGACTAGCGTTTCCAATGTAGATACGCAGTATTTT. This translates into CSASPGTSVSNVDTQYF.

This clone occurred many times. Distinct nucleotide sequences in the sample also encode this CDR3. The chain joins TRBV7-9 to TRBJ2-7; D may be TRBD1 or TRBD2 (5 bases each). The germline CDR1 and CDR2 sequences are SEHNR and FQNEAQ (reference sequence). This CDR3 comprises 13 residues. V lost 2 bases to trimming and J lost 3 bases, with 8 bases between them. CDR3 protein: CASSLTGGYEQYF. DNA of the CDR3: TGTGCCAGCAGCTTAACAGGAGGCTACGAGCAGTACTTC.

The CDR3 protein is CASTPSGTKQETQYF. The DNA of the CDR3 is TGTGCCAGCACCCCTAGCGGGACTAAACAAGAGACCCAGTACTTC. The rearrangement links TRBV5-4 to TRBJ2-5, with 9 bases fitting TRBD2. Losses at the gene ends were 6 bases for V and 2 bases for J; bases not matched to a gene: 8. The length of the CDR3 is 15 residues. Germline V gene sequence: CDR1 SGHNT, CDR2 YYREEE (reference sequence).

The genes are TRBV25-1 and TRBJ2-1; the match to TRBD2 covers 12 bases. This CDR3 comprises 18 residues. Per the germline V gene, CDR1 is MGHDK and CDR2 is SYGVNS. V dropped 5 bases and J dropped 1; count of bases not matched to a gene: 9. CDR3 region: CASSPGTSGPGSYNEQFF. The CDR3 DNA sequence: TGTGCCAGCAGTCCCGGGACTAGCGGGCCGGGTTCCTACAATGAGCAGTTCTTC.

The gene calls are TRBV6-6 and TRBJ1-2, with TRBD1 as a possible D gene (6 bases). The CDR3 sequence is 17 residues long. Between the trimmed V and J ends, which lost 5 bases and 8 bases, there was a span of 27 bases. Per germline, CDR1 MNHNY and CDR2 SVGAGI (reference sequence). CDR3 nucleotide sequence: TGTGCCAGCAGTCGAGACTCCGGGATCGGACAGCTTCTGGGCTACACCTTC. Amino acids: CASSRDSGIGQLLGYTF.

The J gene is TRBJ2-7, the V gene TRBV29-1; 7 bases map to TRBD1. The CDR3 consists of 13 residues. V shed 6 bases, J shed 2 bases, and the junction held 7 bases outside the gene matches. Germline V gives CDR1 SQVTM, CDR2 ANQGSEA. The CDR3 here is CSVSPGQPYEQYF. The CDR3 DNA follows: TGCAGCGTCTCACCGGGACAGCCCTACGAGCAGTACTTC.

The chain uses TRBV6-5 and TRBJ2-3, with TRBD2 matching 10 bases. Germline CDR1 is MNHEY and CDR2 is SVGAGI. The CDR3 runs 15 residues. The ends lost 6 bases at V and 4 bases at J; junction bases unmatched: 7. This CDR3 reads CASRHSGGAADTQYF. The CDR3 DNA follows: TGTGCCAGCAGACACAGCGGGGGGGCCGCAGATACGCAGTATTTT.

Worth noting for this clone: The sample carries other DNA sequences with the same CDR3. The chain couples TRBV7-2 to TRBJ2-7; D not certain. V was shortened by 3 bases and J by 4 bases, with 10 bases between the two germline ends. The CDR3 has 13 residues. Germline CDR1 and CDR2: SGHTA and FQGNSA. The CDR3 is CASSLGYGYEQYF. DNA of the CDR3: TGTGCCAGCAGCTTGGGGTATGGGTACGAGCAGTACTTC.

With respect to this clone: Other DNA sequences in the same sample also yield this CDR3. The chain is built from TRBV7-9 and TRBJ1-4; tentatively, D is TRBD1 (5 bases). Germline CDR1 SEHNR, CDR2 FQNEAQ (reference sequence). This CDR3 is built from 14 residues. Trimming removed 5 bases from V and 2 bases from J, with 9 bases in between. CDR3 bases: TGTGCCAGCAGCCTCGGGGGTACTAATGAAAAACTGTTTTTT. It is translated as CASSLGGTNEKLFF.

V and J are TRBV24-1 and TRBJ2-3; 7 nucleotides match TRBD2. The CDR3 length is 16 residues. Germline V gives CDR1 KGHDR, CDR2 SFDVKD. Unmatched junction bases numbered 10, after V lost 6 bases and J lost 2 bases. The CDR3 nucleotides are TGTGCCACCAGTACTGGCGCGGGGGAGTACACAGATACGCAGTATTTT. It specifies CATSTGAGEYTDTQYF.

The rearrangement uses TRBV28 and TRBJ2-1; 10 bases are a match to TRBD2. J was trimmed by 7 bases and V by 5 bases; bases with no gene match: 5. Per the germline V gene, CDR1 is MDHEN and CDR2 is SYDVKM. The CDR3 totals 14 residues. The CDR3 is CASSPHSGRNEQFF. The CDR3 DNA is TGTGCCAGCAGTCCCCATAGCGGGAGGAATGAGCAGTTCTTC.

The chain employs TRBV29-1 and TRBJ1-1; 7 nucleotides align to TRBD1. J was trimmed by 1 base and V by 7 bases; bases with no gene match: 3. Germline values: CDR1 SQVTM, CDR2 ANQGSEA. This CDR3 has 12 residues. CDR3 nucleotides: TGCAGCGCTAACAGGGGGAACACTGAAGCTTTCTTT. Its translation: CSANRGNTEAFF.

The rearrangement links TRBV24-1 to TRBJ2-2; a weak D match, TRBD1 (6 bases). CDR1 is KGHDR and CDR2 is SFDVKD in the germline V gene. The CDR3 extends over 15 amino acids. The germline V and J ends were trimmed by 10 bases and 0 bases, with 14 bases remaining between them. CDR3 bases: TGTGCCACGGGCCGAGGACAGACGAACACCGGGGAGCTGTTTTTT. Translated, it gives CATGRGQTNTGELFF.

The chain employs TRBV30 and TRBJ2-7, with 14 bases aligning to TRBD2. The CDR3 has 15 residues. Germline V gene lookup returns CDR1 GTSNPN and CDR2 SVGIG (reference sequence). V lost 2 bases, J lost 9 bases, and 9 bases stayed unmatched. The CDR3 spells CAWSWGLAGAQGQYF. The CDR3 DNA sequence: TGTGCCTGGAGTTGGGGACTAGCGGGAGCCCAGGGGCAGTACTTC.

The chain links TRBV11-3 to TRBJ2-5, with TRBD1 as a possible D gene (6 bases). There are 15 residues in the CDR3. V lost 5 bases, J lost 4 bases, and 17 bases lay in between. Looked up from germline, CDR1 is SGHNT and CDR2 is YENEEA. The CDR3, as DNA: TGTGCCAGCAGCCAAGGGCAGGGGATAGGAGAGACCCAGTACTTC. Protein sequence: CASSQGQGIGETQYF.

The genes are TRBV7-2 and TRBJ1-2; D is unresolved. CDR1 is SGHTA and CDR2 is FQGNSA in the germline V gene. This CDR3 comprises 14 residues. Trimming shortened V by 3 bases and J by 0 bases, and 8 bases separated the two germline ends. This chain's CDR3 is CASSFSDSNYGYTF. The DNA for the CDR3 is TGTGCCAGCAGCTTTTCAGACTCTAACTATGGCTACACCTTC.

This chain connects TRBV4-1 to TRBJ2-1; D tentatively reads TRBD1 or TRBD2 (6 bases each). The CDR3 has 15 amino acids. V was clipped by 1 base and J by 9 bases, with 16 bases between them. Germline V gene lookup returns CDR1 MGHRA and CDR2 YSYEKL. The CDR3 DNA reads as TGCGCCAGCAGCCAAGTCCAGGGGTGGGAGGCTGAGCAGTTCTTC. It codes for CASSQVQGWEAEQFF.